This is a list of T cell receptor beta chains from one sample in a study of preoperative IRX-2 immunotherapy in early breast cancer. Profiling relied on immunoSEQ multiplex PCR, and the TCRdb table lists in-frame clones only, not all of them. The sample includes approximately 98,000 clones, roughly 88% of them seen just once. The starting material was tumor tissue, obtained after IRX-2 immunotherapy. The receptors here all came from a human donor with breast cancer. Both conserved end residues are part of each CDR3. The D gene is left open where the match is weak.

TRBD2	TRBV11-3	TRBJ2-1	CASSNPGLAGEGYNEQFF
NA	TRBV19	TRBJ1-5	CASSPYSEGQPQHF
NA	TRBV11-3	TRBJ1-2	CASSHGAGIEGGYTF
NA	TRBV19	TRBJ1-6	CASSIGGENNSPLHF
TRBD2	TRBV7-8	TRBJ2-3	CASRTSGRDTQYF
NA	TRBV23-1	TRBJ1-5	CASSLSPGDYSNQPQHF
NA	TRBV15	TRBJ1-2	CATSRAQLYRDGGYTF
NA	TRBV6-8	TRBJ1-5	CAGRGGSNQPQHF
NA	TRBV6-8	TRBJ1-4	CAISYDGSNEKLFF
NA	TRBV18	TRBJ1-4	CASSPWGQDEKLFF
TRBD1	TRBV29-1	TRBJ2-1	CSVSGQGLKGFYNEQFF
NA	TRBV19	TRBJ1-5	CASSIVSSNQPQHF
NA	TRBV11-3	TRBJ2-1	CASSPRVTYNEQFF
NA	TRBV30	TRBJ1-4	CAWSVVGQGNEKLFF
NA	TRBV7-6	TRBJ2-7	CASSPRPPTYEQYF
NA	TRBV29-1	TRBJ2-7	CSASSGNPPKEQYF
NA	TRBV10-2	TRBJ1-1	CATEQRGGTEAFF
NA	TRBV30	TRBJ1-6	CAWRATGKLARSPLHF
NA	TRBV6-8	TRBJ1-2	CASSLDGTNYGYTF
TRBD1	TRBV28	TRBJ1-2	CASSFGQDGYTF
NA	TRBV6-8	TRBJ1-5	CASSVDSNQPQHF
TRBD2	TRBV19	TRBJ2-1	CASSKGLGEVGEQFF
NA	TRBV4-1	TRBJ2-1	CASSQGLLDRYSYNEQFF
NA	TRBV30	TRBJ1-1	CAWSSDAEAFF
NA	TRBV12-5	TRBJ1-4	CASGPSWTAGNNEKLFF
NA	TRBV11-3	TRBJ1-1	CASSLEWRPEGAFF
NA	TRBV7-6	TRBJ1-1	CASSRSTDLNTEAFF
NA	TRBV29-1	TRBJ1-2	CSVRVLGEDGYTF
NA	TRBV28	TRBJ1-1	CASQIIRVGDTEAFF
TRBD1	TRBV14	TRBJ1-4	CASSQDRVRREKLFF
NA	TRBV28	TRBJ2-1	CASSEPPIQFGNEQFF
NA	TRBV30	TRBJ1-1	CAWSQSRETEAFF
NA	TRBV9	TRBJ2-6	CASKVTPLIGGANVLTF
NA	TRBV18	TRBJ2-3	CASSRRQAEGDTQYF
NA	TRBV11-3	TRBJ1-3	CASSSLASSGNTIYF
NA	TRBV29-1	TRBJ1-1	CSVEWGREPPAFF
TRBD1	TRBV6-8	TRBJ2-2	CASSYFGTGGSNTGELFF
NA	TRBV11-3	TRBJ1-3	CASSSVRGTPGNTIYF
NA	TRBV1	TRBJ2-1	CASSQEDLAVDEQFF
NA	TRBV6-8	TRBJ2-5	CASSYLKTRGQETQYF
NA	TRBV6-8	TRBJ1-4	CASSRDATNEKLFF
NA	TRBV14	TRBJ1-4	CASSQMGLGDEKLFF
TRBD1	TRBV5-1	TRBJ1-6	CASSAGTGNNSPLHF
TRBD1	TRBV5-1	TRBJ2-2	CASSSGQGNTGELFF
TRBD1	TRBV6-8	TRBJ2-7	CASSLGPGGYEQYF
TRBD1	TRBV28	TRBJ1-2	CASSKDRGGGYTF
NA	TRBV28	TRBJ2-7	CASSLSTSDYEQYF
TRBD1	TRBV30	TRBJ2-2	CAWNRGHGELFF
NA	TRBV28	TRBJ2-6	CATVPPGANVLTF
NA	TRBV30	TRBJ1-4	CAWRTDGVEKLFF
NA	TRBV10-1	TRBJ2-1	CASSEPGTQQFF
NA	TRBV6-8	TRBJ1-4	CASSYSSTGLNEKLFF
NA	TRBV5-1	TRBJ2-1	CASSLGGGTYNEQFF
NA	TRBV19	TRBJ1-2	CASTPGQGYYGYTF
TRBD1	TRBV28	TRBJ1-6	CASSLPGQGFDSPLHF
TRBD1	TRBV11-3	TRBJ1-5	CASSLWTGGGNQPQHF
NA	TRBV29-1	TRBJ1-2	CSVERVAEYGYTF
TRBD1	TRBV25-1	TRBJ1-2	CASSRPGQGFYGYTF
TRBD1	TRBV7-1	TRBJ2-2	CASSPDRVAGELFF
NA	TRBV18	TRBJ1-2	CASSLGREDGYTF